This T cell receptor beta chain was sequenced in a study of blood T cell repertoires in COVID-19. Study details: Researchers got acute and convalescent COVID-19 samples from the United States, Italy and Spain. T cells, B-cell-depleted T cells, or PBMCs supplied cDNA or gDNA.

How the authors handled the data: The authors estimated nucleated cell counts from reference gene primer amplification. The protocol was immunoSEQ multiplex PCR, while the TCRdb copy is restricted to in-frame clones and leaves out a portion. V and J calls and clone size are those listed in that table; D and trimming were worked out from the DNA. Among some 200,000 clones listed, about nine tenths were seen once. J was trimmed by 0 bases and V by 3 bases; bases with no gene match: 5. Per the germline V gene, CDR1 is SGHRS and CDR2 is YFSETQ. The CDR3 spans 15 residues. Sequencing was done on a sample of peripheral blood. The V gene is TRBV5-1, the J gene TRBJ1-2; TRBD1 matches 7 bases. This receptor was obtained from a man aged 70-80 years with acute or convalescent COVID-19. The CDR3 region has the DNA TGCGCCAGCAGCTCGGGACAGCCTACTAACTATGGCTACACCTTC. Its translation: CASSSGQPTNYGYTF.